This entry lists 18 T cell receptor beta chains sequenced from one sample in a study of T-cell reconstitution after alpha-beta-depleted transplantation in children. Library preparation (for TCRbeta) was performed with unique molecular identifiers. TCRdb re-called the PCR reads through MiXCR, storing one row per CDR3 protein. The repertoire includes under 400,000 distinct CDR3 sequences, roughly 25% of them detected once, and about a tenth sits in the top ten. The source was PBMCs, mostly from graft donor cells, collected 180 days after TCRalphabeta/CD19-depleted stem cell transplant. Receptors originate from a male patient younger than 18 who had a stem cell transplant for acute lymphoblastic leukemia, so the T cells may come from the graft donor.

J is TRBJ2-5 and V is TRBV15, with D uncertain. The germline V gene has CDR1 LNHNV and CDR2 YYDKDF (reference sequence). The CDR3 runs to 14 residues. V was cut by 1 base and J by 2 bases, with 8 bases left in between. CDR3 bases: TGTGCCACCAGCAGAGCCGGCGTTCAAGAGACCCAGTACTTC. The encoded protein is CATSRAGVQETQYF. Filled out from reference TRBV15 and TRBJ2-5, the complete variable domain reads DAMVIQNPRYQVTQFGKPVTLSCSQTLNHNVMYWYQQKSSQAPKLLFHYYDKDFNNEADTPDNFQSRRPNTSFCFLDIRSPGLGDTAMYLCATSRAGVQETQYFGPGTRLLVL.

This chain uses TRBV5-1 with TRBJ1-2; 8 nucleotides agree with TRBD1. This CDR3 has 14 amino acids. Trimming took 4 bases from V and 3 from J; bases not matched to a gene: 5. The germline CDR1 and CDR2 sequences are SGHRS and YFSETQ. This CDR3 reads CASSPQTGDYGYTF. The CDR3 bases are TGCGCCAGCAGCCCGCAGACAGGGGACTATGGCTACACCTTC.

Here the CDR3 reads CASSYRTSGRALDTGELFF. CDR3 bases: TGTGCCAGCAGTTACCGGACTAGCGGGAGGGCCTTGGACACCGGGGAGCTGTTTTTT. This chain joins TRBV6-2 or TRBV6-3 and TRBJ2-2; 15 positions agree with TRBD2. After removal of 2 bases from V and 3 bases from J, the junction contained 7 bases not matched to a gene. This CDR3 region has 19 residues. Germline loops: CDR1 MNHEY, CDR2 SVGEGT.

CDR3 protein: CASRTSNAGGDSYEQYF. CDR3 DNA sequence: TGTGCCAGCCGGACGAGTAATGCGGGAGGCGACTCCTACGAGCAGTACTTC. The chain joins TRBV6-1 to TRBJ2-7; TRBD2 aligns across 8 bases. Germline values: CDR1 MNHNS, CDR2 SASEGT. CDR3 length equals 17 residues. J lost 0 bases, V lost 8 bases, and 15 bases had no gene match.

The J gene is TRBJ2-6, the V gene TRBV11-2, with D unresolved. There are 12 residues in the CDR3. The germline gives CDR1 SGHAT, CDR2 FQNNGV. Trimming took 3 bases from V and 13 from J, leaving 10 bases between them. As DNA, the CDR3 is TGTGCCAGCAGCTTCGCCTCACAAGTCCTGACTTTC. This gives the protein CASSFASQVLTF. The whole variable domain, remainder taken from reference TRBV11-2 and TRBJ2-6, is EAGVAQSPRYKIIEKRQSVAFWCNPISGHATLYWYQQILGQGPKLLIQFQNNGVVDDSQLPKDRFSAERLKGVDSTLKIQPAKLEDSAVYLCASSFASQVLTFGAGSRLTVL.

This clonotype was picked up one time. The gene calls are TRBV6-6 and TRBJ2-7; weak D call: TRBD1 (6 bases). This CDR3 is 11 amino acids long. Germline V gene lookup returns CDR1 MNHNY and CDR2 SVGAGI (reference sequence). Trimming removed 8 bases at V and 5 bases at J, with 10 bases between. CDR3 nucleotides: TGTGCCAGCGGGCCAGGGGACGAGCAGTACTTC. It specifies CASGPGDEQYF.

This clonotype was seen a few times. The V gene is TRBV6-5, the J gene TRBJ2-7; a weak D match, TRBD1 (5 bases). This CDR3 region has 14 residues. Germline CDR1 MNHEY, CDR2 SVGAGI. Trimming took off 0 bases at V and 3 bases at J, with 9 bases between the two ends. CDR3 amino acids: CASSYSRTGYEQYF. For the CDR3, the DNA is TGTGCCAGCAGTTACTCGAGAACAGGCTACGAGCAGTACTTC.

This clonotype was found a few times. The rearrangement links TRBV15 to TRBJ2-7; D is uncertain. CDR3 size: 13 residues. Trimming removed 0 bases from V and 4 bases from J, with 7 bases in between. Germline loops: CDR1 LNHNV, CDR2 YYDKDF (reference sequence). The CDR3 DNA is TGTGCCACCAGCAGAGATTTACCTTACGAGCAGTACTTC. This translates into CATSRDLPYEQYF. The full variable domain, completed using reference TRBV15 and TRBJ2-7, is DAMVIQNPRYQVTQFGKPVTLSCSQTLNHNVMYWYQQKSSQAPKLLFHYYDKDFNNEADTPDNFQSRRPNTSFCFLDIRSPGLGDTAMYLCATSRDLPYEQYFGPGTRLTVT.

The chain links TRBV7-8 to TRBJ2-5, with 9 bases matching TRBD2. Germline assignment: CDR1 SGHVS and CDR2 FQNEAQ. Trimming removed 1 base from V and 2 bases from J; junction bases left unmatched: 11. The CDR3 extends over 18 amino acids. CDR3 sequence reads: CASSLGLGGGRVQETQYF. The CDR3 nucleotides read TGTGCCAGCAGCTTAGGGCTTGGGGGCGGGAGGGTGCAAGAGACCCAGTACTTC.

In this sample, this clonotype turned up a few times. The chain employs TRBV20-1 and TRBJ1-5, with D perhaps TRBD1 (6 bases). CDR3 length equals 14 residues. Germline-derived CDR1 and CDR2 are DFQATT and SNEGSKA (reference sequence). V gave up 3 bases and J gave up 3 bases, with 12 bases separating them. CDR3 loop: CSASWPGDNQPQHF. The CDR3 coding sequence is TGCAGTGCTAGTTGGCCAGGGGACAATCAGCCCCAGCATTTT.

The chain carries TRBV2 and TRBJ2-4, with D maybe TRBD1 (5 bases). Trimming took off 7 bases at V and 4 bases at J, with 11 bases between the two ends. The CDR3 covers 13 residues. CDR1 SNHLY and CDR2 FYNNEI come from the germline V gene. As DNA, the CDR3 is TGTGCCAGCAAAGGGGCCCCAAAAAACATTCAGTACTTC. Amino acid sequence: CASKGAPKNIQYF.

The chain combines TRBV12-3 or TRBV12-4 with TRBJ2-1; 9 nucleotides agree with TRBD2. The CDR3 length is 18 residues. V gave up 6 bases and J gave up 2 bases; unmatched junction bases: 14. The CDR3 DNA is TGTGCCAGCAGCTCGCGGGGGGGCACAGGGCTTACCTACAATGAGCAGTTCTTC. This encodes CASSSRGGTGLTYNEQFF.

The chain links TRBV28 to TRBJ2-6, with 9 bases aligning to TRBD1. This CDR3 is 15 amino acids long. Germline V gives CDR1 MDHEN, CDR2 SYDVKM. V dropped 5 bases and J dropped 2; count of bases not matched to a gene: 1. CDR3 DNA sequence: TGTGCCAGCAGTACAGGGGGCACTGGGGCCAACGTCCTGACTTTC. The encoded protein is CASSTGGTGANVLTF.

This clonotype has a handful of counts. V and J are TRBV5-1 and TRBJ1-2; no definite D call. Between the trimmed V and J ends, which lost 1 base and 2 bases, there was a span of 12 bases. Germline V gene sequence: CDR1 SGHRS, CDR2 YFSETQ. The CDR3 length is 15 residues. CDR3 region: CASSLRTRSNYGYTF. The CDR3 nucleotides are TGCGCCAGCAGCTTGCGGACTCGTTCAAACTATGGCTACACCTTC.

The V and J genes are TRBV18 and TRBJ2-7; 10 nucleotides match TRBD2. The J segment lost 0 bases and the V segment lost 2 bases, leaving 4 bases of the junction unmatched. Looked up from germline, CDR1 is KGHSH and CDR2 is LQKENI. This CDR3 is built from 16 residues. The CDR3 coding sequence is TGTGCCAGCTCACCAGGACTAGCGGTGAACTCCTACGAGCAGTACTTC. Protein: CASSPGLAVNSYEQYF.

A few counts support this clonotype. The chain joins TRBV10-3 to TRBJ2-1; 7 bases match TRBD1. The CDR3 is 12 residues long. Germline values: CDR1 ENHRY, CDR2 SYGVKD. The V segment lost 7 bases and the J segment 6 bases; nucleotides outside the gene matches: 3. The CDR3 DNA is TGTGCCATCACCAGACAGGGCAATGAGCAGTTCTTC. Translated: CAITRQGNEQFF.

This clonotype was observed a handful of times. The chain combines TRBV7-8 with TRBJ2-1; 13 nucleotides match TRBD2. The CDR3 contains 20 residues. Losses at the gene ends were 1 base for V and 9 bases for J; bases not matched to a gene: 18. The germline V gene encodes CDR1 SGHVS and CDR2 FQNEAQ. The CDR3 spells CASSLGFGTTGTSGNGEQFF. The CDR3 coding sequence is TGTGCCAGCAGCTTAGGTTTCGGGACAACCGGGACTAGCGGGAACGGTGAGCAGTTCTTC.

V usage is TRBV18 and J usage is TRBJ2-1, with 7 bases identical to TRBD1. The CDR3 runs 13 residues. Germline CDR1 KGHSH, CDR2 LQKENI. J gave up 4 bases and V 4 bases, and 1 base lay outside the gene matches. The CDR3 DNA sequence: TGTGCCAGCTCACAGGGACAGTACAATGAGCAGTTCTTC. This codes for CASSQGQYNEQFF.